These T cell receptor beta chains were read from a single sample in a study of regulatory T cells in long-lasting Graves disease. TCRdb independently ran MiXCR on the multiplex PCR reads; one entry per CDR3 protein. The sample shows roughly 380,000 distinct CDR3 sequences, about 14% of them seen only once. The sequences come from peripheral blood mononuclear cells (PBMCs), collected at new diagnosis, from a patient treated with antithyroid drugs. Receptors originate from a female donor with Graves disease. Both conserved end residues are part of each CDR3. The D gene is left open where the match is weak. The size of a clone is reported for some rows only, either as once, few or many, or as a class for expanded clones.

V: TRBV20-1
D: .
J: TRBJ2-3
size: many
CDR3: CSERDFTDTQYF
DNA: TGCAGTGAACGGGACTTCACAGATACGCAGTATTTT

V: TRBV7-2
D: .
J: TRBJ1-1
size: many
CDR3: CASSLRTAMNTEAFF
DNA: TGTGCCAGCAGCTTAAGGACAGCCATGAACACTGAAGCTTTCTTT

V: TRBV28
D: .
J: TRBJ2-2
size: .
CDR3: CASSLSVRTITGELFF
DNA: TGTGCCAGCAGTTTGTCGGTCAGAACCATCACCGGGGAGCTGTTTTTT

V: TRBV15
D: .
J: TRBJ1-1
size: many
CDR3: CATSRDRATEAFF
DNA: TGTGCCACCAGCAGAGATCGGGCTACTGAAGCTTTCTTT

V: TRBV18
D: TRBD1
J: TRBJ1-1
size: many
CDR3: CASAQGERGTEAFF
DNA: TGTGCCAGCGCGCAGGGGGAGCGGGGGACTGAAGCTTTCTTT

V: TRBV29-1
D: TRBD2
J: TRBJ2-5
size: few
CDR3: CSVEGLAGVLSGETQYF
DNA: TGCAGCGTTGAGGGACTAGCGGGAGTGCTCTCGGGGGAGACCCAGTACTTC

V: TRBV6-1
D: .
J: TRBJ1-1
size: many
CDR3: CASSGMVNTEAFF
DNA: TGTGCCAGCAGTGGGATGGTGAACACTGAAGCTTTCTTT

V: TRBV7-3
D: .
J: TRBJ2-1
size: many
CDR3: CASSPSGDNEQFF
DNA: TGTGCCAGCAGCCCATCCGGGGACAATGAGCAGTTCTTC

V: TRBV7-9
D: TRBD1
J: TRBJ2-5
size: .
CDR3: CASRPGTGKETQYF
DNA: TGTGCCAGCAGACCTGGGACAGGGAAAGAGACCCAGTACTTC

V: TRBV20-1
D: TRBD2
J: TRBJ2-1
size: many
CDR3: CSARDRFARDGRPSSYNEQFF
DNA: TGCAGTGCTAGAGATCGTTTCGCGCGGGACGGGAGGCCGAGCTCCTACAATGAGCAGTTCTTC

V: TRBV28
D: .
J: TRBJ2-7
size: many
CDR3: CASSPAYRDEQYF
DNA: TGTGCCAGCAGTCCCGCCTACAGGGACGAGCAGTACTTC

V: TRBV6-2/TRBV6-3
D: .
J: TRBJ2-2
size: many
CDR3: CASRRTGELFF
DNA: TGTGCCAGCAGGAGAACCGGGGAGCTGTTTTTT

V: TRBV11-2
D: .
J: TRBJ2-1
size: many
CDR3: CASRNGRGTRRSEQFF
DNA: TGTGCCAGCAGAAACGGAAGAGGGACCCGCCGTAGTGAGCAGTTCTTC

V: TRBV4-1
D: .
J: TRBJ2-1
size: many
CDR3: CASSQDSRGYSNEQFF
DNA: TGCGCCAGCAGCCAAGATAGTAGAGGGTATTCGAATGAGCAGTTCTTC

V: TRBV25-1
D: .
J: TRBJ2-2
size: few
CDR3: CASSESGYGELFF
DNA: TGTGCCAGCAGTGAATCGGGTTACGGGGAGCTGTTTTTT

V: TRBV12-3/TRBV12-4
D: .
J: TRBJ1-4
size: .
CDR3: CASSFLRGEKLFF
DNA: TGTGCCAGCAGTTTCCTTAGGGGTGAAAAACTGTTTTTT

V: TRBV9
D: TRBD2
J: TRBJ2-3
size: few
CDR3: CASSVGAGATDTQYF
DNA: TGTGCCAGCAGCGTAGGGGCGGGAGCTACAGATACGCAGTATTTT

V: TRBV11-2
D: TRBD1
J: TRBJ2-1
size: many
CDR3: CASSLTGTGPYNEQFF
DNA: TGTGCCAGCAGCTTAACCGGGACAGGGCCCTACAATGAGCAGTTCTTC

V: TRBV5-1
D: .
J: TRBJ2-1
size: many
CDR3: CASSLLSPSSYNEQFF
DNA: TGCGCCAGCAGCTTGCTGAGCCCTAGCTCCTACAATGAGCAGTTCTTC